This TCR beta chain was sequenced for a study of CD8+ T cells in alopecia areata. Whole-study findings and limits: The treated group had a single nonresponder, limiting CD8+ expansion-response conclusions.

The CDR3 is 17 amino acids. The V gene lost 0 bases and the J gene lost 6 bases, with 18 bases spanning the gap. The treatment is: oral pan-JAK inhibitor, 5-10 mg twice daily. Details on this clone: Its antigen remains unknown.

cDNA reverse transcribed from extracted RNA served as the sequencing template. Generated by immunoSEQ multiplex PCR, the TCRdb table keeps only in-frame clones and is missing some. The sample lists roughly 150,000 clones, around half seen once, with about 15% in the top ten. This clonotype was sampled from a human donor with alopecia areata. Sequences were derived from CD8+ T cells sorted from blood, sampled at week 4, from a patient treated with tofacitinib. The gene calls are TRBV23-1 and TRBJ1-5; TRBD1 is a possible D gene (6 bases). TRBV23-1 belongs to the ORF category, with a function that is uncertain. In nucleotides, the CDR3 is TGCGCCAGCAGTCAATCGCTCAGGGGTTCATCAAGTCAGCCCCAGCATTTT. It encodes CASSQSLRGSSSQPQHF.